This entry features one T cell receptor (beta chain) sequence. Authors' analysis steps: Using reference gene primer amplification, nucleated cell counts were estimated. The assay was immunoSEQ multiplex PCR, and TCRdb's table has in-frame clones only and misses some. V, J and clone size derive from that table, while D and trimming were established from the DNA sequence. The data contain around 71,000 clones, more than 60% of them singletons. The data stem from a study of blood T cell repertoires in COVID-19. Study context: From the United States, Italy and Spain came samples of acute and convalescent COVID-19. Sample material is recorded as cDNA or gDNA derived from T cells, B-cell-depleted T cells, or PBMCs.

Sequenced: peripheral blood. The TCR originated in an elderly woman with active or convalescent COVID-19.

CDR3: CASSSIAGANTDTQYF. The CDR3 DNA sequence: TGTGCCAGCAGCTCAATAGCGGGGGCCAACACAGATACGCAGTATTTT. The V call is TRBV11-2, the J call TRBJ2-3, with 9 nucleotides matching TRBD2. The J segment lost 2 bases and the V segment lost 4 bases, leaving 7 bases of the junction unmatched. Per germline, CDR1 SGHAT and CDR2 FQNNGV. The CDR3 is 16 residues long.